The subject of this entry is one TCR beta chain. This clone's antigen is unknown. The sample holds no much larger clone one base away, and base qualities are not on file. The CDR3, from cysteine to phenylalanine, totals 19 residues. Of all the DNA, just the CDR3 is kept, 57 bases in frame from base 1. From a lookup of the germline V gene, CDR1 and CDR2 are SGHRS and YFSETQ. Germline trimming amounts to 0 bases on V and 3 bases on J, with 12 as the count of junction bases outside the gene matches. TCRbeta CDR3 regions were amplified from genomic DNA using the immunoSEQ Assay, a bias-controlled multiplex PCR. In the original analysis: The number of nucleated cells in each sample was estimated from the amplification of reference gene primers within the assay. To quantify the absolute abundance of each unique TCRbeta CDR3 rearrangement, sequence reads were collapsed and filtered. For each sample, productive Simpson clonality was calculated by taking the square root of Simpson's diversity index across productive rearrangements. TCRdb's version of the immuneACCESS table is confined to in-frame rearrangements and falls short of the full clone set. An unresolved V gene accounts for under half of the shortfall where checked; the remainder is of unknown origin. V and J calls and clone size are given by that table; D and trimming were obtained from the DNA. The sample table holds roughly 340,000 clones, of which 80% to 90% were seen once. The ten largest clones represent more than 0.8% of the sample.

The entry originates in a study of blood T cell repertoires in COVID-19 (dated by TCRdb to the early 2020s). For the wider study: Collaborator samples came from the United States, Italy and Spain and covered acute and convalescent phases of COVID-19. The material from the prospective study consisted of cDNA or gDNA derived from T cells, B-cell-depleted T cells, or PBMCs. The repertoires were released in a freely available public database intended as a resource for research on the immune response to SARS-CoV-2. The dataset comprised deeply sampled blood TCRbeta repertoires from subjects exposed to, actively infected with, or recovered from COVID-19. The samples were drawn from two sources: the first 160 participants of the ongoing ImmuneRACE study, and 950 to 1,500 subjects contributed by 6 global collaborators. Nearly every sample came with metadata listing a de-identified subject ID, COVID-19 status, age in years and sex. Where HLA class I and class II types were available, the types were taken from metadata supplied by the sample provider, not from assay-based typing.

Findings and caveats that apply to the study as a whole: Clinical and demographic metadata were provided uncurated, with the amount varying by source and participant.

In the prospective study, participants were roughly 18 to 90 years old, resided in about two dozen geographic areas of the United States, and were enrolled through a virtual design. Cohort assignment in the prospective study relied on participant-reported clinical history from a screening survey and a study questionnaire. Recovered participants in ImmuneRACE Cohort 3 were defined by two consecutive negative NP/OP PCR tests, clearance by a healthcare professional, or resolution of symptoms. Mobile phlebotomists in the prospective study collected whole blood, serum and a nasopharyngeal or oropharyngeal swab from every participant. Over a roughly 2-month period, participants in the prospective study had the option of providing additional blood draws and questionnaires. Prospective study blood samples were shipped either frozen or at room temperature before DNA extraction.

Sequencing was performed on PBMCs or T cells enriched from blood (not recorded which). The V and J segments used are TRBV5-1 and TRBJ2-6, and 7 junctional nucleotides match TRBD1. The receptor comes from a man aged 18 to 29 who had recovered from COVID-19. Read as DNA, the sequence is TGCGCCAGCAGCTTGGCCAGGACAGGTCCGTCGGGTGGGGCCAACGTCCTGACTTTC. Translated, it gives CASSLARTGPSGGANVLTF.